Below, 27 T cell receptor beta chains from the same sample are listed, as sequenced in a study of CD8+ T cells in alopecia areata. As the sequencing template, cDNA was produced by extracting RNA and reverse transcribing it. Profiled with immunoSEQ multiplex PCR; TCRdb holds only in-frame clones, not every one. The sample is made up of 1,400 or so clones, none counted only once. Material for sequencing was lesional skin. The receptors come from a C3H/HeJ mouse with alopecia areata. The MHC haplotype of this mouse line is H2-k.

This clone was seen many times. Genes and germline come from the mouse. The DNA ends 4 residues before the CDR3 does, and the rest of the CDR3 is filled in from the germline J gene. V usage is TRBV5 and J usage is TRBJ2-7; D may be TRBD1 (6 bases). There are 14 residues in the CDR3. Trimming cost V 3 bases and J 0 bases, with 9 bases left between them. Germline V CDR1 and CDR2: LGHNA, YNLKQL (reference sequence). Partial CDR3 DNA: TGTGCCAGCAGCCACTCGGACAGCTCCTAT. Translated, it gives CASSHSDSSY. From start to end, the CDR3 is CASSHSDSSYEQYF.

This clone was detected ten times or more. Gene names denote mouse genes. The read is 4 residues too short to cover the CDR3 end, so that end is filled in from the germline J gene. The chain carries TRBV13-3 and TRBJ2-3, with TRBD2 matching over 9 bases. With V trimmed by 2 bases and J by 4 bases, 5 bases remained unmatched. Germline CDR1 NNHDY, CDR2 SYVADS. This CDR3 is 15 amino acids long. The CDR3 bases that were read are TGTGCCAGCAGTGAGCCCTGGGGGGGGTCAGAA. This translates into CASSEPWGGSE. From start to end, the CDR3 is CASSEPWGGSETLYF.

As for this clone: At residue 10, TCRdb's protein disagrees with the DNA translation; the protein shown here derives from the DNA. The germline and genes are mouse ones. The read gets to within 3 residues of the CDR3 end, and the germline J gene fills in the rest. The chain has TRBV24 and TRBJ1-6; 9 bases align to TRBD1. TRBJ1-6 is an ORF; its function is uncertain. CDR1 and CDR2 from the germline V gene are KGHTA and FRNEEI. The junction had 2 bases not matched to a gene; V was cut back by 4 bases and J by 10 bases. This CDR3 is built from 13 residues. Partial CDR3 DNA: TGTGCCAGCAGTCGCGACAGGGGGTCGCCC. The encoded protein is CASSRDRGSP. The whole CDR3 region reads CASSRDRGSPLYF.

This clone has just a few counts. At residue 12, the translated DNA and the protein in TCRdb do not agree; the protein given here is derived from the DNA. Gene names are mouse gene names. The read ends 3 residues before the CDR3 terminus; that terminus is restored from the germline J gene. This chain joins TRBV4 and TRBJ1-6, with D perhaps matching TRBD1 (6 bases). TRBJ1-6 qualifies as an ORF whose function is uncertain. The CDR3 loop spans 15 amino acids. V gave up 4 bases and J gave up 2 bases, with 9 bases separating them. Germline assignment: CDR1 LGHDT and CDR2 YNNKQL (reference sequence). Incomplete CDR3 DNA: TGTGCCAGCAGCTTGGGGACAACCTATAATTCGCCC. The encoded protein is CASSLGTTYNSP. The entire CDR3 is CASSLGTTYNSPLYF.

This clone was detected ten times or more. The gene symbols are mouse symbols. The read ends 4 residues shy of where the CDR3 ends; the end is completed using the germline J gene. This chain links TRBV13-2 with TRBJ2-4; D gene unclear. Germline V CDR1 and CDR2: NNHNN, SYGAGS (reference sequence). Deletions cut 0 bases from V and 3 bases from J, with 5 bases between. The CDR3 is 13 residues long. CDR3 DNA, as far as it was read: TGTGCCAGCGGTGATGCAAGGCAAAAC. It yields the protein CASGDARQN. The complete CDR3 protein is CASGDARQNTLYF.

In its sample, this clone ranks as medium-sized. At residue 13, the TCRdb amino acid sequence and the translated nucleotide sequence differ, so the protein here is the DNA translation. Mouse gene names apply. The CDR3 end is not reached by the read, which stops 3 residues before it; the germline J gene fills it in. This sequence joins TRBV13-1 and TRBJ1-3, with TRBD1 identical over 10 bases. The J segment lost 3 bases and the V segment lost 2 bases, leaving 5 bases of the junction unmatched. Per the germline V gene, CDR1 is NSHNY and CDR2 is SYGAGN. This CDR3 is 16 amino acids long. The DNA read from the CDR3 is TGTGCCAGCAGTGACCGACAGGGGGCTGGTGGAAATACG. Residues: CASSDRQGAGGNT. The entire CDR3 sequence reads CASSDRQGAGGNTLYF.

In the case of this clone: The protein listed by TCRdb differs at residue 10 from the translated DNA, so the DNA translation is shown. Genes and germline are mouse. The read comes to an end 3 residues before the CDR3 does, leaving the germline J gene to fill in the end. V usage is TRBV13-1 and J usage is TRBJ1-6; 7 bases match TRBD1. TRBJ1-6 is an ORF; its function is uncertain. The germline V gene encodes CDR1 NSHNY and CDR2 SYGAGN. The trim removed 3 bases at V and 10 bases at J, leaving 4 bases unmatched. The length of the CDR3 is 13 residues. The CDR3 reads CASSGSRGSPLYF. CDR3 DNA (partial): TGTGCCAGCAGTGGGTCCAGGGGGTCGCCC.

This clone was seen at least ten times. Here the gene names and germline are mouse. The read ends 4 residues shy of where the CDR3 ends; the end is completed using the germline J gene. This chain uses TRBV5 with TRBJ1-1, with 9 bases fitting TRBD1. Unmatched junction bases numbered 1, after V lost 4 bases and J lost 1 base. Germline lookup yields CDR1 LGHNA and CDR2 YNLKQL (reference sequence). CDR3 length: 14 residues. CDR3 amino acids: CASSPTGGNTEVFF. CDR3 bases read: TGTGCCAGCAGCCCGACAGGGGGAAACACA.

This clone was found many times. The genes are named according to mouse. With the read ending 4 residues before the CDR3 end, the germline J gene is used to fill in that end. This sequence joins TRBV12-2 and TRBJ1-4; TRBD1 aligns across 9 bases. This CDR3 contains 14 residues. CDR1 SGHLS and CDR2 HYDKME come from the germline V gene. CDR3 DNA (partial): TGTGCCAGCTCACACAGGGGGCGGAGCGAA. The encoded protein is CASSHRGRSE. The complete CDR3 reads CASSHRGRSERLFF.

Many counts were recorded for this clone. Gene names are mouse gene names. The CDR3 end lies 4 residues beyond the end of the read and is filled in from the germline J gene. J is TRBJ2-7 and V is TRBV13-2, with 9 bases identical to TRBD2. In germline, CDR1 is NNHNN, CDR2 SYGAGS (reference sequence). The CDR3 consists of 14 residues. This chain's CDR3 is CASGDGWGGYEQYF. The CDR3 DNA, read in part, is TGTGCCAGCGGTGATGGCTGGGGGGGGTAT.

This clone was detected ten times or more. Mouse names are used for the genes. The CDR3 extends 4 residues past the end of the read, so its final part is completed from the germline J gene. The V gene is TRBV13-2, the J gene TRBJ2-7; 8 bases match TRBD2. CDR1 is NNHNN, CDR2 SYGAGS, per germline (reference sequence). The CDR3 has 14 amino acids. The sequenced part of the CDR3 DNA is TGTGCCAGCGGTGATGATTGGGGGGGATAT. Translated, it gives CASGDDWGGY. The CDR3 in its entirety is CASGDDWGGYEQYF.

About this clone: Germline and genes here are mouse. The DNA ends 4 residues before the CDR3 does, and the rest of the CDR3 is filled in from the germline J gene. V gene TRBV17 combines with J gene TRBJ1-2; D might be TRBD1 (5 bases). There are 16 residues in the CDR3. From germline, CDR1 is MNHDT and CDR2 YYDKIL. V dropped 1 base and J dropped 3 bases, with 15 bases sitting between them. The CDR3 DNA, read in part, is TGTGCTAGCAGTAGAGCTTGGACATGGGTCCACTCC. Translating it yields CASSRAWTWVHS. The whole CDR3 sequence reads CASSRAWTWVHSDYTF.

On this clone: The protein here is the DNA translation, as the TCRdb protein differs from it at residue 15. Genes and germline come from the mouse. Read coverage stops 3 residues before the CDR3 terminus; the germline J gene supplies the remainder. The genes are TRBV19 and TRBJ1-6; 11 bases match TRBD1. TRBJ1-6 is an ORF; its function is uncertain. The CDR3 covers 18 residues. Unmatched junction bases numbered 2, after V lost 0 bases and J lost 0 bases. In germline, CDR1 is FNHDT, CDR2 SITEND (reference sequence). CDR3 DNA, as far as it was read: TGTGCCAGCAGTATAGGGGACAGGGGGAATTCCTATAATTCGCCC. Its translation is CASSIGDRGNSYNSP. The whole CDR3 protein reads CASSIGDRGNSYNSPLYF.

There are many counts of this clone. Mouse names are used for the genes. The read ends 4 residues before the CDR3 terminus; that terminus is restored from the germline J gene. The chain recombines TRBV13-3 with TRBJ2-5; D is uncertain. This CDR3 contains 14 residues. Trimming took off 2 bases at V and 0 bases at J, with 7 bases between the two ends. Germline V gene data show CDR1 as NNHDY and CDR2 as SYVADS. Incomplete CDR3 DNA: TGTGCCAGCAGTGAAAACAATAACCAAGAC. Translated: CASSENNNQD. The entire CDR3 sequence reads CASSENNNQDTQYF.

This clone was observed a few times. A read error likely explains this, since a far larger clone differs by one base. Gene names are mouse gene names. The sample holds other DNA sequences that translate to the same CDR3. The sequenced CDR3 bases are TGTGCCAGCAGTATAGTCGAGAAGACTGGGAATGCT. It specifies CASSIVEKTGNA. In full, the CDR3 reads CASSIVEKTGNAEQFF. The J gene is TRBJ2-1, the V gene TRBV19, with 7 bases matching TRBD2. From the germline J gene comes the end of the CDR3, since the read stops 4 residues before it. Germline V gives CDR1 FNHDT, CDR2 SITEND (reference sequence). With V trimmed by 0 bases and J by 5 bases, 8 bases remained unmatched. This CDR3 spans 16 amino acids.

This clone has just a few counts. Gene names are mouse gene names. The read comes to an end 4 residues before the CDR3 does, leaving the germline J gene to fill in the end. The chain carries TRBV13-2 and TRBJ2-5, with D possibly being TRBD2 (5 bases). Germline V gives CDR1 NNHNN, CDR2 SYGAGS (reference sequence). CDR3 length: 11 residues. The sequenced part of the CDR3 DNA is TGTGCCAGCAGTTTGGGGGAC. This sequence encodes CASSLGD. The entire CDR3 is CASSLGDTQYF.

This clone was seen a few times. Mouse names are used for the genes. Read data end 4 residues before the CDR3 end; the end is taken from the germline J gene. J is TRBJ2-5 and V is TRBV3; no clear D gene. Germline V lookup: CDR1 SNHLY, CDR2 FYNGKV (reference sequence). The CDR3 is 11 amino acids. The CDR3 DNA, read in part, is TGTGCCAGCAGTGGTAAAGAC. As protein: CASSGKD. In full, the CDR3 is CASSGKDTQYF.

By share, this clone ranks as medium-sized. The database protein in TCRdb disagrees with the DNA translation at residue 11; the sequence shown here was translated from the DNA. Gene names are mouse gene names. The CDR3 goes on 3 residues after the read ends, and that part is filled in from the germline J gene. The V gene is TRBV1, the J gene TRBJ1-6, with a possible D match to TRBD1 (6 bases). TRBJ1-6 is reported as an ORF; its role is uncertain. Germline values: CDR1 NSQYPW, CDR2 LRSPGD (reference sequence). The CDR3 is 14 residues long. V shed 7 bases and J shed 3 bases, with 10 bases lying between them. CDR3 bases read: TGCACCTGCACCAGGGACAACTATAATTCGCCC. It yields the protein CTCTRDNYNSP. The entire CDR3 protein reads CTCTRDNYNSPLYF.

This clone was counted at least ten times. Genes here carry mouse names. The read ends 4 residues early relative to the CDR3; the germline J gene fills the gap. The chain recombines TRBV13-2 with TRBJ2-5, with 12 bases fitting TRBD2. CDR3 length: 14 amino acids. Germline V gene lookup returns CDR1 NNHNN and CDR2 SYGAGS (reference sequence). CDR3 amino acids: CASGRLGGRDTQYF. CDR3 bases read: TGTGCCAGCGGTCGACTGGGGGGGCGAGAC.

This clone was seen ten or more times. The gene names given are mouse names. The read is 4 residues too short to cover the CDR3 end, so that end is filled in from the germline J gene. This chain links TRBV19 with TRBJ2-7; 10 nucleotides agree with TRBD2. CDR1 and CDR2 (germline): FNHDT, SITEND (reference sequence). V gave up 5 bases and J gave up 0 bases; unmatched junction bases: 2. The CDR3 covers 14 residues. CDR3 DNA, as far as it was read: TGTGCCAGCAGGACTGGGGGGAGCTCCTAT. This sequence encodes CASRTGGSSY. The full CDR3 sequence reads CASRTGGSSYEQYF.

This clone was detected only a few times. The gene names here belong to mouse. The CDR3 loop reads CAWSAGTVSNERLFF. The CDR3 DNA, read in part, is TGTGCCTGGAGCGCCGGGACAGTTTCCAACGAA. The chain is built from TRBV31 and TRBJ1-4; TRBD1 matches 7 bases. Read data end 4 residues before the CDR3 end; the end is taken from the germline J gene. CDR3 length: 15 amino acids. V gave up 3 bases and J gave up 0 bases; unmatched junction bases: 4. In germline, CDR1 is GKSSPN, CDR2 SITVG. Looking up the rest from reference TRBV31 and TRBJ1-4 gives the full variable domain: AQTIHQWPVAEIKAVGSPLSLGCTIKGKSSPNLYWYWQATGGTLQQLFYSITVGQVESVVQLNLSASRPKDDQFILSTEKLLLSHSGFYLCAWSAGTVSNERLFFGHGTKLSVL.

This clone was found many times. All gene names here are mouse names. Sequencing ends 4 residues short of the CDR3 end; the germline J gene provides the rest. The gene calls are TRBV13-3 and TRBJ1-1, with 10 bases identical to TRBD1. The ends lost 5 bases at V and 4 bases at J; junction bases unmatched: 2. The CDR3 is made up of 13 amino acids. Germline-derived CDR1 and CDR2 are NNHDY and SYVADS. The CDR3 here is CASRGQGITEVFF. The CDR3 bases that were read are TGTGCCAGCAGGGGACAGGGGATCACA.

This clone showed up many times. The gene names here belong to mouse. Sequencing ends 4 residues short of the CDR3 end; the germline J gene provides the rest. The chain combines TRBV14 with TRBJ1-4; 7 nucleotides agree with TRBD1. The length of the CDR3 is 14 residues. CDR1 is SGHDT and CDR2 is FRDEAV in the germline V gene. The ends lost 4 bases at V and 3 bases at J; junction bases unmatched: 3. The CDR3: CASSTGVANERLFF. The CDR3 DNA, read in part, is TGTGCCAGCAGTACAGGGGTGGCCAACGAA.

By share, this clone ranks as medium-sized. Germline and genes: mouse. The sequenced fragment ends 4 residues before the CDR3 boundary, so the rest is inferred from the germline J gene. The V call is TRBV2, the J call TRBJ2-5; weak D call: TRBD1 (6 bases). The V gene's germline CDR1 is LGHNA and CDR2 YSYQKL. The CDR3 loop spans 14 amino acids. CDR3 bases read: TGTGCCAGCAGCCAAGAGGGGACAAAAGAC. Translating it yields CASSQEGTKD. The complete CDR3 reads CASSQEGTKDTQYF.

In regard to this clone: The listed genes are named as in mouse. With the read ending 4 residues before the CDR3 end, the germline J gene is used to fill in that end. The chain is built from TRBV19 and TRBJ1-2; 7 positions match TRBD1. The CDR3 is 14 residues long. Germline V gene lookup returns CDR1 FNHDT and CDR2 SITEND (reference sequence). The trim removed 4 bases at V and 0 bases at J, leaving 3 bases unmatched. The DNA read from the CDR3 is TGTGCCAGCAGTTCCGACAGGGCAAACTCC. Protein sequence: CASSSDRANS. Given in full, the CDR3 is CASSSDRANSDYTF.

This clone was recorded at least ten times. Gene names denote mouse genes. The DNA ends 4 residues before the CDR3 does, and the rest of the CDR3 is filled in from the germline J gene. V and J are TRBV5 and TRBJ2-1, with 11 bases matching TRBD2. With V trimmed by 3 bases and J by 4 bases, 5 bases remained unmatched. CDR3 size: 16 residues. The germline V gene has CDR1 LGHNA and CDR2 YNLKQL (reference sequence). Partial CDR3 DNA: TGTGCCAGCAGCCATCTCGGGACTGGGGGTTATGCT. Its protein is CASSHLGTGGYA. From start to end, the CDR3 is CASSHLGTGGYAEQFF.

Notes on this clone: With only one base between it and a far larger clone, this is likely a read error. Gene names are mouse gene names. With the read ending 4 residues before the CDR3 end, the germline J gene is used to fill in that end. The rearrangement uses TRBV13-2 and TRBJ1-2; TRBD1 matches 10 bases. J was trimmed by 4 bases and V by 3 bases; bases with no gene match: 0. Germline V lookup: CDR1 NNHNN, CDR2 SYGAGS (reference sequence). The CDR3 length is 13 residues. CDR3 loop: CASGGTGGSDYTF. The part of the CDR3 DNA that was read is TGTGCCAGCGGTGGGACAGGGGGCTCC.